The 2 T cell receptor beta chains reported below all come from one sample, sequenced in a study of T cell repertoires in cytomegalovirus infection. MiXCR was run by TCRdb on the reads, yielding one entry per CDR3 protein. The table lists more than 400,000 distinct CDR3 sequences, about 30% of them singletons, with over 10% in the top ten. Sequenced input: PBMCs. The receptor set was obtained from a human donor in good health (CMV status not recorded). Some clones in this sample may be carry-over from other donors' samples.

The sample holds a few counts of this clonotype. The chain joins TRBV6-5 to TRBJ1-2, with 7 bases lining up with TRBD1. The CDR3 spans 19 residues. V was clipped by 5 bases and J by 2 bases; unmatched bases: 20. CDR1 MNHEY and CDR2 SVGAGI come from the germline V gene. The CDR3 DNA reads TGTGCCAGCAGTAAACTGCAGGCCGGGACAGAGATACAAAACTATGGCTACACCTTC. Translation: CASSKLQAGTEIQNYGYTF.

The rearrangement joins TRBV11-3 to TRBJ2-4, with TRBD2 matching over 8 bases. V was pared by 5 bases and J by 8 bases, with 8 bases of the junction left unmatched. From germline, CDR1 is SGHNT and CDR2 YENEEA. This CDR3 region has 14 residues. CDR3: CASSPRNSGDIQYF. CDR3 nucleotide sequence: TGTGCCAGCAGCCCCCGGAATAGCGGGGACATTCAGTACTTC.